This T cell receptor (beta chain) was identified during a study of memory CD4+ T cells and cytomegalovirus serostatus. The sort gate was single viable CD3+CD4+CD8-CD45RO+ cells for memory CD4+ T cells. CMV serostatus came from serum IgG against pp150, pp28, p38, p52. Positive selection with CD4 microbeads enriched total CD4+ T cells. Assay: immunoSEQ multiplex PCR; the TCRdb copy retains only in-frame clones and omits some. The sample yields 75,000 to 90,000 clones, 80% seen once. This CDR3 has 14 amino acids. Germline V gene sequence: CDR1 SGDLS, CDR2 YYNGEE. Trimming removed 4 bases from V and 5 bases from J; junction bases left unmatched: 7. This clone was seen a few times.

The TCR was taken from an adult in good health and CMV-seronegative. Sequenced input: memory CD4+ T cells from blood. This sequence joins TRBV9 and TRBJ2-3; 7 bases map to TRBD2. The DNA of the CDR3 is TGTGCCAGCAGCAGGCGGGGGATAGGAGATACGCAGTATTTT. Translation gives CASSRRGIGDTQYF.